This is a list of T cell receptor beta chains from one sample in a study of blood T cells in healthy people across ages. TCRdb recomputed calls from the 5' RACE reads with MiXCR, one row per CDR3 protein. Counted here are around 1,000,000 distinct CDR3 sequences, around two fifths occurring once; the ten biggest clones make up roughly 14%. The sequenced sample was blood. These receptors originate from a man between 18 and 29 years old in good health. The CDR3 runs from the conserved cysteine through the conserved F or W. The D gene is left open where the match is weak. Some rows have no size entry. The others give once, few or many, or a class for an expanded clone.

j_call v_call clone_size d_call cdr3_nt cdr3_aa
TRBJ2-3 TRBV20-1 - - TGCAGTGTGACAGATGGCCCTACGCAGTATTTT CSVTDGPTQYF
TRBJ1-2 TRBV2 few - TGTGCCAGCCTCTATGGGAGTTCGAGCGGCTACACCTTC CASLYGSSSGYTF
TRBJ1-4 TRBV4-3 few TRBD1 TGCGCCAGCAGCCCTCGGACAGGGCTTAATGAAAAACTGTTTTTT CASSPRTGLNEKLFF
TRBJ1-1 TRBV27 - - TGTGCCAGCAGTCCAGCCAGGACAGTTAACACTGAAGCTTTCTTT CASSPARTVNTEAFF
TRBJ2-1 TRBV3-1 few - TGTGCCAGCAGCCTACAGGGTAGGTATGAGCAGTTCTTC CASSLQGRYEQFF
TRBJ2-7 TRBV20-1 few TRBD1 TGCAGTGCTAGAGACAGACAGGGCCCTTCCTACGAGCAGTACTTC CSARDRQGPSYEQYF
TRBJ2-4 TRBV9 few - TGTGCCAGCAGCGCGCAGGGATTAGCCAAAAACATTCAGTACTTC CASSAQGLAKNIQYF
TRBJ2-1 TRBV5-6 - TRBD1 TGTGCCAGCAGCTCCGGGACAGGTACATGGGAATACAATGAGCAGTTCTTC CASSSGTGTWEYNEQFF
TRBJ2-3 TRBV5-1 few TRBD2 TGCGCCAGCAGCGCGGGACTAGCGGTTAAGAACACAGATACGCAGTATTTT CASSAGLAVKNTDTQYF
TRBJ1-2 TRBV12-3/TRBV12-4 - - TGTGCCAGCAGTCCCGACGCCAGGGGAGGCTACACCTTC CASSPDARGGYTF
TRBJ1-4 TRBV12-3/TRBV12-4 - TRBD1 TGTGCCAGCAGTCGGGACAGGATCGCAACTAATGAAAAACTGTTTTTT CASSRDRIATNEKLFF
TRBJ2-3 TRBV20-1 few TRBD1 TGCAGTGCTATGCGCGGACAGGGATGGGCAGATACGCAGTATTTT CSAMRGQGWADTQYF
TRBJ2-7 TRBV10-3 - - TGTGCCATCAGTGAGAGCAAGGGCGGGGGCGGTTATGAGCAGTACTTC CAISESKGGGGYEQYF
TRBJ2-2 TRBV14 - TRBD1 TGTGCCAGCAGCTCGCTGGACAGGGGGTATACCGGGGAGCTGTTTTTT CASSSLDRGYTGELFF
TRBJ1-2 TRBV6-5 many - TGTGCCAGCAGTTACTCCGGGACTTTTATCTATGGCTACACCTTC CASSYSGTFIYGYTF
TRBJ1-1 TRBV7-3 - - TGTGCCAGCAGCATAGGGGGAGTCACTGAAGCTTTCTTT CASSIGGVTEAFF
TRBJ2-5 TRBV5-1 - - TGCGCCAGCAGCGCCTGGGGGCGGAAAGACAATGAGCAGTACTTT CASSAWGRKDNEQYF
TRBJ2-7 TRBV5-1 few TRBD1 TGCGCCAGCAGCGTGGACAGGGTTGACGAGCAGTACTTC CASSVDRVDEQYF
TRBJ2-3 TRBV6-1 - TRBD2 TGTGCCAGCAGTCAAGTACTAGCGGGGGGGCTCGCAGATGCGCAGTATTTT CASSQVLAGGLADAQYF
TRBJ2-7 TRBV6-1 - - TGTGCCAGCAGTGTTCAGGACGGATACGAGCAGTACTTC CASSVQDGYEQYF
TRBJ1-2 TRBV13 - - TGTGCCAGCAGCTCCCTGCGGGGGACCTATGGCTACACCTTC CASSSLRGTYGYTF
TRBJ1-5 TRBV20-1 once - TGCAGTGCTAGAGATTACCAATTGTCCCAGCATTTT CSARDYQLSQHF
TRBJ2-3 TRBV2 - - TGTGCCAGCAGATCCCGAGGCCACACAGATACGCAGTATTTT CASRSRGHTDTQYF
TRBJ1-6 TRBV20-1 - - TGCAGTGCTACCGATCACAGCGCCGCGAATTCACCCCTCCACTTT CSATDHSAANSPLHF
TRBJ1-2 TRBV7-9 - - TGTGCCAGCAGCTTAGAAAGTGAAAGGGAAGATGGCTACACCTTC CASSLESEREDGYTF
TRBJ1-4 TRBV7-2 - TRBD1 TGTGCCAGCAGCTCGGACAGGGGCGGGACTAATGAAAAACTGTTTTTT CASSSDRGGTNEKLFF
TRBJ2-1 TRBV13 many TRBD2 TGTGCCAGCACCCCGGGAGTTAGCGGGGGGCCCATCTCCTACAATGAGCAGTTCTTC CASTPGVSGGPISYNEQFF
TRBJ2-5 TRBV6-5 - TRBD2 TGTGCCAGCAGTTACGCTGGACTAGGCGAGACCCAGTACTTC CASSYAGLGETQYF
TRBJ1-1 TRBV4-3 - TRBD1 TGCGCCAGCAGCCAACAAACAGGGGTGAACACTGAAGCTTTCTTT CASSQQTGVNTEAFF
TRBJ2-1 TRBV7-2 - - TGTGCCAGCAGCTACCTAGACAATGGGCAGTTCTTC CASSYLDNGQFF
TRBJ1-4 TRBV20-1 - - TGCAGTGCTAGAATTCGTGAAAAACTGTTTTTT CSARIREKLFF
TRBJ2-2 TRBV3-1 - - TGTGCCAGCAGCCAAAGGGCTCTAGCGTTTGCCGGGGAGCTGTTTTTT CASSQRALAFAGELFF
TRBJ2-7 TRBV10-3 many - TGTGCCATCAGGGACACGAGCTCCTACGAGCAGTACTTC CAIRDTSSYEQYF